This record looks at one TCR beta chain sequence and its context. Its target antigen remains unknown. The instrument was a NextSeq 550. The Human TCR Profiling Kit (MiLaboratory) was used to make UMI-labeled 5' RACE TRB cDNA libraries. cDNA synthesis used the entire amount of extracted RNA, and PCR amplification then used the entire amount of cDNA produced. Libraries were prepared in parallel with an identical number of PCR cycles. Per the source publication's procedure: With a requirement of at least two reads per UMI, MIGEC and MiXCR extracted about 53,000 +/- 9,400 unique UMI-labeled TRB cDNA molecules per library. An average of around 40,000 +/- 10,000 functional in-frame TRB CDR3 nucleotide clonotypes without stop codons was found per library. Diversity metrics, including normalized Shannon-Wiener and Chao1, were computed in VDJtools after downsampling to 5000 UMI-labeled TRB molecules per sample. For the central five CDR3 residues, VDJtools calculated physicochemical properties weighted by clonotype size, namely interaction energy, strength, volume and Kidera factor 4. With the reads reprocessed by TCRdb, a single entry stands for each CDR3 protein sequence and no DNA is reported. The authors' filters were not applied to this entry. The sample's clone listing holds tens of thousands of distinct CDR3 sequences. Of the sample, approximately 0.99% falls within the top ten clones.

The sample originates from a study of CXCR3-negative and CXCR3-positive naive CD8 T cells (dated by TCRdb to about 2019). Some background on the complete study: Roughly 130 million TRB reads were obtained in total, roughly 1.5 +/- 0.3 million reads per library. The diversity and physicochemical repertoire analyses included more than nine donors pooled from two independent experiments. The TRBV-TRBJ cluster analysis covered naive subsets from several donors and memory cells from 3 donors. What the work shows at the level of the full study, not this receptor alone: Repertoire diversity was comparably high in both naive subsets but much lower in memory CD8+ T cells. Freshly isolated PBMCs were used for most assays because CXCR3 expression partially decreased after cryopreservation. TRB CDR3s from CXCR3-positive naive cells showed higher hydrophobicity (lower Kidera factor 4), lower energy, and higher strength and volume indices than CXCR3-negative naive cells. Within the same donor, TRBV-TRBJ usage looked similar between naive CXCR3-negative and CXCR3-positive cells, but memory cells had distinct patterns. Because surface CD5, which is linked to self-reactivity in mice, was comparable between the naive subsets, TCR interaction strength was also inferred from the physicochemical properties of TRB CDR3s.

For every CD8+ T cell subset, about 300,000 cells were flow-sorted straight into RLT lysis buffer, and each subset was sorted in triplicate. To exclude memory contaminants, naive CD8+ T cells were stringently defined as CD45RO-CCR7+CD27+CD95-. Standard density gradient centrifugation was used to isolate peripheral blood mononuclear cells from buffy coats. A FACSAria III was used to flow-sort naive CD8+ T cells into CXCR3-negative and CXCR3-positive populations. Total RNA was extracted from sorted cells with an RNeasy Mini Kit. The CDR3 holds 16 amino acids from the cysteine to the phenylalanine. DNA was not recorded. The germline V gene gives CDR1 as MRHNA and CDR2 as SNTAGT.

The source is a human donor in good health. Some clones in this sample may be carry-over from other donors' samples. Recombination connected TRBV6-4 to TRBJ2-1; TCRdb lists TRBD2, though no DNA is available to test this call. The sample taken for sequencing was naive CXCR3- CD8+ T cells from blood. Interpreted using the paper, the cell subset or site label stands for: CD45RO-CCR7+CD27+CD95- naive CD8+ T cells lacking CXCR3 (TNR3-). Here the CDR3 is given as CASSDTSGSSYNEQFF.